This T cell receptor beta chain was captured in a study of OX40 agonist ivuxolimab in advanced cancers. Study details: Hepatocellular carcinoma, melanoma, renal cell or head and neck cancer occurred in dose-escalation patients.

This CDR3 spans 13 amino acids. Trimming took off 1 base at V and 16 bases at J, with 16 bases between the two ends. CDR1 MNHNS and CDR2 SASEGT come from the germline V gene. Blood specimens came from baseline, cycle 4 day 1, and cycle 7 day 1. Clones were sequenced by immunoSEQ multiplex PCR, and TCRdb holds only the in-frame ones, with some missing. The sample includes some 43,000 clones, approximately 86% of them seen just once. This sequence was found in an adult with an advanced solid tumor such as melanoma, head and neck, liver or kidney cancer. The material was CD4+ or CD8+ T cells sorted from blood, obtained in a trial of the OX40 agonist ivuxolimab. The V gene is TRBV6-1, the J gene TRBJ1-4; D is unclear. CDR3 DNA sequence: TGTGCCAGCAGTGAAGATTCCGGGCTTTTTTCGTTTTTT. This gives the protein CASSEDSGLFSFF.